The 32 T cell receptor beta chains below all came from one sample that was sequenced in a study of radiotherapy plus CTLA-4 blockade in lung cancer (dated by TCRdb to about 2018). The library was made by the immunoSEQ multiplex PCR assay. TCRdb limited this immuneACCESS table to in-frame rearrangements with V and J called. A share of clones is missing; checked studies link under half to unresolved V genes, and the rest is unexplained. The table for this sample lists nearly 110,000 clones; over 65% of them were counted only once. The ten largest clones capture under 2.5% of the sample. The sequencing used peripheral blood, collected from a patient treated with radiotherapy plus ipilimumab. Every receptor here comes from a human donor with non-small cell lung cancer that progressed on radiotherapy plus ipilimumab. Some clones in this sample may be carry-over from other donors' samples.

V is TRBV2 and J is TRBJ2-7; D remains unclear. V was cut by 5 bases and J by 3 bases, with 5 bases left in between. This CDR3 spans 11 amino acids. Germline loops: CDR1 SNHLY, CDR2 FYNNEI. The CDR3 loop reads CASSQDYEQYF. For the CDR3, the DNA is TGTGCCAGCAGTCAAGACTACGAGCAGTACTTC.

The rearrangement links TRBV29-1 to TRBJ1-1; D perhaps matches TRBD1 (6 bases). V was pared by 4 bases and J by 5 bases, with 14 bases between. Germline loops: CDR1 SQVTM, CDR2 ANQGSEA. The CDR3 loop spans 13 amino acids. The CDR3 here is CSVVNQGNTEAFF. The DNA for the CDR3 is TGCAGCGTTGTTAACCAGGGGAATACTGAAGCTTTCTTT.

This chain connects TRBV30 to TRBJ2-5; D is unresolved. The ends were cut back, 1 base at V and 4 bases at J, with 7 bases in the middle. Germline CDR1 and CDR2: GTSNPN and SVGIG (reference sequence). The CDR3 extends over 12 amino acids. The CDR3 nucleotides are TGTGCCTGGAGTGGTAACCTAGAGACCCAGTACTTC. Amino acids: CAWSGNLETQYF.

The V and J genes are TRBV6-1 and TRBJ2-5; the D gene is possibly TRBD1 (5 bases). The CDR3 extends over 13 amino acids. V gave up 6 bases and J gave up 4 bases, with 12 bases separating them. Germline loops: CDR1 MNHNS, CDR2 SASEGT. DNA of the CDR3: TGTGCCAGCAGGCAGGGCAGGGTAGAGACCCAGTACTTC. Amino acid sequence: CASRQGRVETQYF.

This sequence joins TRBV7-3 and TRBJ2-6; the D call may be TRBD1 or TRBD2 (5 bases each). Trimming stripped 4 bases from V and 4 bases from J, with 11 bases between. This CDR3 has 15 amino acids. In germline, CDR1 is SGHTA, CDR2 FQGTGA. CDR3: CASSSGLSGANVLTF. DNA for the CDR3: TGTGCCAGCAGCTCGGGGCTCTCCGGGGCCAACGTCCTGACTTTC.

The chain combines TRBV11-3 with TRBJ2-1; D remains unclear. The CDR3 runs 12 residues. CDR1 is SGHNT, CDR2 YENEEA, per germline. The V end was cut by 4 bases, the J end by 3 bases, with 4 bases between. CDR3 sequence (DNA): TGTGCCAGCAGCTCCCGCTACAATGAGCAGTTCTTC. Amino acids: CASSSRYNEQFF.

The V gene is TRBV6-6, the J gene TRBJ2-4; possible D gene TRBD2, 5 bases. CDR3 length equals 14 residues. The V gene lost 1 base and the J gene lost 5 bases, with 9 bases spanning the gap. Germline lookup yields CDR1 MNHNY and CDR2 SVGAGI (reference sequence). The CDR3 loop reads CASSYFREENIQYF. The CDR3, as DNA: TGTGCCAGCAGTTACTTCCGGGAAGAAAACATTCAGTACTTC.

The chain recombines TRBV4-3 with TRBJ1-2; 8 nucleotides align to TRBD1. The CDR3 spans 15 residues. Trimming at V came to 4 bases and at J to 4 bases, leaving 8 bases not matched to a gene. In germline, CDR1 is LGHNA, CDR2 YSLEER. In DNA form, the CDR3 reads TGCGCCAGCAGCCGGACCGACAGGGGTGGCTATGGCTACACCTTC. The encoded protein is CASSRTDRGGYGYTF.

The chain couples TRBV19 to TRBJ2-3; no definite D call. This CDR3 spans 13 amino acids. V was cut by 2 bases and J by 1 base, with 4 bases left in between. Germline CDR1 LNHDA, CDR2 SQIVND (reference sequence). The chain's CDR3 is CASSIRGTDTQYF. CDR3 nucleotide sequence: TGTGCCAGTAGTATAAGGGGCACAGATACGCAGTATTTT.

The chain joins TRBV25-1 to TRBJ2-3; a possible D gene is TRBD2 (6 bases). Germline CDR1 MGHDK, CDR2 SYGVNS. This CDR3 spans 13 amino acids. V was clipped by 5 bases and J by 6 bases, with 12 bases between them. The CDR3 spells CASSSPGGDTQYF. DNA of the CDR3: TGTGCCAGCAGTTCCCCTGGGGGGGATACGCAGTATTTT.

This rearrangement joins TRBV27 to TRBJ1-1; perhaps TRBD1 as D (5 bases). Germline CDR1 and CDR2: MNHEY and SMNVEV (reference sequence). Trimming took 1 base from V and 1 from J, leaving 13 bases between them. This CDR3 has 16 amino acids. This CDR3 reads CASSLYAQGGNTEAFF. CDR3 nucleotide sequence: TGTGCCAGCAGTTTATACGCTCAGGGAGGGAACACTGAAGCTTTCTTT.

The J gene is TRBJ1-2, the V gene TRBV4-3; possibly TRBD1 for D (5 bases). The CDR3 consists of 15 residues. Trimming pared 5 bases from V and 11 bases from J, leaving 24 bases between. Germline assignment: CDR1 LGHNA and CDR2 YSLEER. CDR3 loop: CASSFRAAGPQGYTF. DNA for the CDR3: TGCGCCAGCAGCTTCAGGGCGGCAGGCCCCCAAGGGTACACCTTC.

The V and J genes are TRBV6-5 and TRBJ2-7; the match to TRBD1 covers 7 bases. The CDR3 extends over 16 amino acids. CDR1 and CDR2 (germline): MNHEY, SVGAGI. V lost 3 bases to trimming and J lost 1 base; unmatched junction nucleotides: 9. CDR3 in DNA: TGTGCCAGCAGTTATGGCAGGGCCAGGGGGTCCTACGAGCAGTACTTC. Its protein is CASSYGRARGSYEQYF.

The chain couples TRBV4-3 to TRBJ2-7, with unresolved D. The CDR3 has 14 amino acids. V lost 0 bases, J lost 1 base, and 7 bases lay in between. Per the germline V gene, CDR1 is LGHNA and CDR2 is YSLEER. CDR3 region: CASSQEGWSYEQYF. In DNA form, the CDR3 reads TGCGCCAGCAGCCAAGAGGGCTGGTCCTACGAGCAGTACTTC.

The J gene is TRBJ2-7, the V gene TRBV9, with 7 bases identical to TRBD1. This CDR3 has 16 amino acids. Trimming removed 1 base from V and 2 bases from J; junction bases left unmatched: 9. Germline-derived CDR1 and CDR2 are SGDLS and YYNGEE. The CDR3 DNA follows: TGTGCCAGCAGCGTATCCCAAACCAGGGGGACCTACGAGCAGTACTTC. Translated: CASSVSQTRGTYEQYF.

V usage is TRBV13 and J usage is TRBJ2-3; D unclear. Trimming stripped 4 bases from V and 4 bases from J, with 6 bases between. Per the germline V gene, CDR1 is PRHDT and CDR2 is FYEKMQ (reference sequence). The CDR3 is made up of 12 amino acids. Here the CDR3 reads CASSSFADTQYF. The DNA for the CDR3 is TGTGCCAGCAGCTCCTTTGCAGATACGCAGTATTTT. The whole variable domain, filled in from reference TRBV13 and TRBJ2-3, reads AAGVIQSPRHLIKEKRETATLKCYPIPRHDTVYWYQQGPGQDPQFLISFYEKMQSDKGSIPDRFSAQQFSDYHSELNMSSLELGDSALYFCASSSFADTQYFGPGTRLTVL.

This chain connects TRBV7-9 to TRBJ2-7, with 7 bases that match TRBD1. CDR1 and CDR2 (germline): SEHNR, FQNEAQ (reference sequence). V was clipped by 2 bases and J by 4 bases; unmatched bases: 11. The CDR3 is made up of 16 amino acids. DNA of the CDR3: TGTGCCAGCAGCTTACCACAGACAGGGCTAGAATACGAGCAGTACTTC. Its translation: CASSLPQTGLEYEQYF.

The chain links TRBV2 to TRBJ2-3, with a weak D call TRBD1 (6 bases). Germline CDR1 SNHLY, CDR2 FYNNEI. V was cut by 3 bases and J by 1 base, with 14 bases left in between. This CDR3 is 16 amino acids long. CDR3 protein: CASSDKFRGGTDTQYF. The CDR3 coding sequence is TGTGCCAGCAGTGATAAGTTCAGGGGTGGCACAGATACGCAGTATTTT.

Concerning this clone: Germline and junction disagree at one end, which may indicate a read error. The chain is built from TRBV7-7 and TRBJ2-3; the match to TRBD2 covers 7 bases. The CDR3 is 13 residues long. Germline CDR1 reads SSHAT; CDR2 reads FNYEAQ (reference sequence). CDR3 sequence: CASSMGGADTQYF. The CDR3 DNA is TGTGCTAGCAGCATGGGGGGGGCAGATACGCAGTATTTT.

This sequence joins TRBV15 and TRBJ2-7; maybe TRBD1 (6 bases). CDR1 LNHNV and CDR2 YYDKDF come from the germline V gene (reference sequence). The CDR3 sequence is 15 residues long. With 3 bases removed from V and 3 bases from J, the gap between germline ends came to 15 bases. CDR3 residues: CATSRGDRSLYEQYF. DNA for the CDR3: TGTGCCACCAGCAGGGGAGACAGGTCGCTCTACGAGCAGTACTTC. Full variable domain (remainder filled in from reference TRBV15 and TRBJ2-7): DAMVIQNPRYQVTQFGKPVTLSCSQTLNHNVMYWYQQKSSQAPKLLFHYYDKDFNNEADTPDNFQSRRPNTSFCFLDIRSPGLGDTAMYLCATSRGDRSLYEQYFGPGTRLTVT.

CDR3 sequence (DNA): TGTGCCACCGCAGCGGGGGCGCCACAAGAGACCCAGTACTTC. It specifies CATAAGAPQETQYF. V usage is TRBV10-3 and J usage is TRBJ2-5, with TRBD2 matching over 8 bases. V shed 10 bases and J 2 bases; nucleotides not matched to a gene: 9. CDR3 length: 14 residues. Germline lookup yields CDR1 ENHRY and CDR2 SYGVKD.

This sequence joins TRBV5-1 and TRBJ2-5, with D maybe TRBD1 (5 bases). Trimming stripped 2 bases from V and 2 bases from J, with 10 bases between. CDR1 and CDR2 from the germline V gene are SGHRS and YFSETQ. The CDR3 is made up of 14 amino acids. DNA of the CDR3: TGCGCCAGCAGCTTCTCGCAGGGTCAAGAGACCCAGTACTTC. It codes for CASSFSQGQETQYF.

The CDR3 protein is CASSLGQVYQPQHF. CDR3 bases: TGTGCCAGCAGCTTGGGACAGGTGTATCAGCCCCAGCATTTT. The J gene is TRBJ1-5, the V gene TRBV5-5; the D gene is possibly TRBD1 (6 bases). Trimming stripped 0 bases from V and 5 bases from J, with 9 bases between. The germline CDR1 and CDR2 sequences are SGHKS and YYEKEE (reference sequence). CDR3 length equals 14 residues.

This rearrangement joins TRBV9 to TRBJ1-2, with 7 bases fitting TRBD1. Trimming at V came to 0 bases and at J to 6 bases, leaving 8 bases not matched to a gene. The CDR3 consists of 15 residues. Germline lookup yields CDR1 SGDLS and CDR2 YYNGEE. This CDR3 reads CASSVGPLGGHGYTF. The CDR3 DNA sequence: TGTGCCAGCAGCGTAGGTCCGTTAGGGGGCCATGGCTACACCTTC.

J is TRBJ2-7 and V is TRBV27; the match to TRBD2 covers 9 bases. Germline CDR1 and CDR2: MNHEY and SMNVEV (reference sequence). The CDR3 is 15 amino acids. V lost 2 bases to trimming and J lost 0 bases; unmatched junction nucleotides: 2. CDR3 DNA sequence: TGTGCCAGCAGTTTAGAGCGGGGGGCCTCCTACGAGCAGTACTTC. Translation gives CASSLERGASYEQYF.

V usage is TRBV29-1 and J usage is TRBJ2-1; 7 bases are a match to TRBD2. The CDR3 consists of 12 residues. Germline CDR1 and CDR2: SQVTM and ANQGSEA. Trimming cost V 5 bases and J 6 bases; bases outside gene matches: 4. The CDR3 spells CSVRLALNEQFF. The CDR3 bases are TGCAGCGTTCGACTAGCTCTCAATGAGCAGTTCTTC.

CDR3 region: CAIMREDPANYGYTF. As DNA, the CDR3 is TGTGCCATCATGAGGGAGGACCCAGCTAACTATGGCTACACCTTC. The chain couples TRBV10-3 to TRBJ1-2; D call uncertain. The CDR3 extends over 15 amino acids. CDR1 and CDR2 from the germline V gene are ENHRY and SYGVKD. Trimming left V 7 bases short and J 0 bases short, with 15 bases between.

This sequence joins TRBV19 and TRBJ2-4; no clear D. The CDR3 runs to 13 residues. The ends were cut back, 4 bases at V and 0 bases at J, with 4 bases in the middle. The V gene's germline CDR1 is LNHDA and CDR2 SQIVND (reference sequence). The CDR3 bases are TGTGCCAGTAGTAGGGTAGCCAAAAACATTCAGTACTTC. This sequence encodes CASSRVAKNIQYF.

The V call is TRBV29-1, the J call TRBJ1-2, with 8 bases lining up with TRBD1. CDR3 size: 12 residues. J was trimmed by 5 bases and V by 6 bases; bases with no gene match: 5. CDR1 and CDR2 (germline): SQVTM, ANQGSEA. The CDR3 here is CSVRTGSYGYTF. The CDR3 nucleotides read TGCAGCGTGAGGACAGGGTCTTATGGCTACACCTTC.

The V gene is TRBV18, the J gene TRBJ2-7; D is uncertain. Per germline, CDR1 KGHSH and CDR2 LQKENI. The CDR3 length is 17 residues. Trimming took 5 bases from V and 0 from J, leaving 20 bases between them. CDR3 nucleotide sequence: TGTGCCAGCTCATCTGTAAGGATTTCCCGGAGCTCCTACGAGCAGTACTTC. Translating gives CASSSVRISRSSYEQYF.

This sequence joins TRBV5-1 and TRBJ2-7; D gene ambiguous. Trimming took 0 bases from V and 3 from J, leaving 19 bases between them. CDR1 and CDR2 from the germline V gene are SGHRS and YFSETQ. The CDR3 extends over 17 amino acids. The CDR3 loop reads CASSLVGPAPRNYEQYF. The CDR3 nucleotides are TGCGCCAGCAGCTTGGTTGGTCCGGCTCCCAGGAACTACGAGCAGTACTTC. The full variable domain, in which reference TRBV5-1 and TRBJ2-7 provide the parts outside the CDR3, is KAGVTQTPRYLIKTRGQQVTLSCSPISGHRSVSWYQQTPGQGLQFLFEYFSETQRNKGNFPGRFSGRQFSNSRSEMNVSTLELGDSALYLCASSLVGPAPRNYEQYFGPGTRLTVT.

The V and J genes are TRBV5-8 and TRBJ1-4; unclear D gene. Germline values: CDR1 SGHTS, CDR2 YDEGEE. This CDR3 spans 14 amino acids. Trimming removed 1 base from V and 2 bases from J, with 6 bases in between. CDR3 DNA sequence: TGTGCCAGCAGCTTGTCCTATACTAATGAAAAACTGTTTTTT. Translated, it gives CASSLSYTNEKLFF.